These T cell receptor beta chains were read from a single sample in a study of shared clonotypes between healthy human individuals. The assay was immunoSEQ multiplex PCR, and TCRdb's table has in-frame clones only and misses some. This table holds approximately 600,000 clones, around 96% found once. The sample consisted of naive CD8+ T cells sorted from blood. Receptors originate from a woman younger than 45 in good health. The CDR3 runs from the conserved cysteine through the conserved F or W. The D gene is left open where the match is weak. Size values are once, few and many counts, or a class for expanded clones, and some rows have none.

v_gene	abundance	d_gene	j_gene	CDR3aa	CDR3nt
TRBV4-1	NA	NA	TRBJ1-2	CASSQESRANYGYTF	TGCGCCAGCAGCCAAGAGTCCAGGGCTAACTATGGCTACACCTTC
TRBV27	NA	NA	TRBJ2-5	CASSPLGFQETQYF	TGTGCCAGCAGCCCCTTGGGTTTCCAAGAGACCCAGTACTTC
TRBV7-9	NA	TRBD2	TRBJ2-1	CASSLSGNSYNEQFF	TGTGCCAGCAGCTTGAGCGGGAACTCCTACAATGAGCAGTTCTTC
TRBV7-2	NA	TRBD1	TRBJ1-4	CASSYDREEKLFF	TGTGCCAGCAGCTACGACAGGGAGGAAAAACTGTTTTTT
TRBV4-1	NA	NA	TRBJ1-2	CASSQDRFLEEFYGYTF	TGCGCCAGCAGCCAAGATCGGTTTTTGGAGGAGTTCTATGGCTACACCTTC
TRBV28	NA	TRBD2	TRBJ2-4	CASSLPGASGKNIQYF	TGTGCCAGCAGTCTGCCTGGGGCTAGCGGGAAAAACATTCAGTACTTC
TRBV5-5	NA	NA	TRBJ2-7	CASSLLEAYEQYF	TGTGCCAGCAGCTTGCTGGAAGCCTACGAGCAGTACTTC
TRBV15	NA	TRBD2	TRBJ2-7	CATSSSGGSYEQYF	TGTGCCACCAGCTCTAGCGGGGGTTCCTACGAGCAGTACTTC
TRBV7-8	NA	NA	TRBJ2-7	CASTRTLSYEQYF	TGTGCCAGCACCCGGACACTTAGCTACGAGCAGTACTTC
TRBV27	NA	TRBD1	TRBJ1-2	CASRGALGQVDYGYTF	TGTGCCAGCAGGGGGGCACTTGGACAGGTCGACTATGGCTACACCTTC
TRBV28	NA	TRBD2	TRBJ2-7	CASSLMRTSGIGEQYF	TGTGCCAGCAGTTTAATGAGGACTAGCGGGATTGGAGAGCAGTACTTC
TRBV27	NA	NA	TRBJ2-1	CASTLSSRWPEQFF	TGTGCCAGCACCCTATCTAGTCGGTGGCCTGAGCAGTTCTTC
TRBV11-1	NA	TRBD1	TRBJ1-1	CASSSTAGGEENTEAFF	TGTGCCAGCAGCTCAACTGCAGGGGGTGAGGAGAACACTGAAGCTTTCTTT
TRBV28	NA	TRBD2	TRBJ2-7	CASRAGTNVYEQYF	TGTGCCAGCAGAGCCGGGACTAACGTCTACGAGCAGTACTTC
TRBV4-2	NA	TRBD2	TRBJ2-7	CASSQDLGGYEQYF	TGTGCCAGCAGCCAAGACCTGGGGGGGTACGAGCAGTACTTC
TRBV6-1	once	NA	TRBJ2-7	CASSEVGLGPYEQYF	TGTGCCAGCAGTGAAGTAGGTTTAGGGCCCTACGAGCAGTACTTC
TRBV13	NA	TRBD2	TRBJ2-3	CASSWGGIRDGMDTQYF	TGTGCCAGCAGCTGGGGGGGAATCAGGGATGGGATGGATACGCAGTATTTT
TRBV23-1	NA	NA	TRBJ2-7	CASSQSIGQGTHNTTYEQYF	TGCGCCAGCAGTCAATCGATAGGGCAGGGTACACACAATACGACCTACGAGCAGTACTTC
TRBV4-1	NA	TRBD2	TRBJ2-5	CASSYRLAGDRQETQYF	TGCGCCAGCAGCTACAGACTAGCGGGAGATCGGCAAGAGACCCAGTACTTC
TRBV9	NA	NA	TRBJ1-2	CASSGDSYGYTF	TGTGCCAGCAGCGGAGACTCCTATGGCTACACCTTC
TRBV19	NA	TRBD1	TRBJ2-7	CASSTTGQYEQYF	TGTGCCAGTAGTACGACGGGACAGTACGAGCAGTACTTC
TRBV7-9	NA	NA	TRBJ2-1	CASSLVGRRGRDNEQFF	TGTGCCAGCAGCTTAGTGGGTAGAAGGGGAAGGGACAATGAGCAGTTCTTC
TRBV13	NA	TRBD1	TRBJ1-2	CASSSDGTGAYGYTF	TGTGCCAGCAGCTCAGACGGGACAGGGGCCTATGGCTACACCTTC
TRBV28	NA	NA	TRBJ2-5	CASRSTGNAGETQYF	TGTGCCAGCAGGTCTACAGGGAACGCCGGAGAGACCCAGTACTTC
TRBV19	NA	TRBD2	TRBJ2-3	CASTWGTSATDTQYF	TGTGCCAGTACCTGGGGGACTAGCGCCACAGATACGCAGTATTTT
TRBV6-6	NA	NA	TRBJ2-7	CASSYFTGPYEQYF	TGTGCCAGCAGTTATTTCACCGGCCCCTACGAGCAGTACTTC
TRBV11-3	NA	NA	TRBJ1-4	CASSFRTGANEKLFF	TGTGCCAGCAGCTTTCGCACGGGTGCTAATGAAAAACTGTTTTTT
TRBV4-1	once	TRBD2	TRBJ2-7	CASSRGTSGTGEQYF	TGCGCCAGCAGCCGTGGGACTAGCGGGACAGGAGAGCAGTACTTC
TRBV11-2	once	TRBD1	TRBJ2-7	CASRRRDRSPYEQYF	TGTGCCAGCAGACGCCGGGACAGATCACCCTACGAGCAGTACTTC
TRBV10-2	NA	NA	TRBJ2-7	CASNLGGGVIDEQYF	TGCGCCAGCAACCTGGGGGGCGGGGTCATCGACGAGCAGTACTTC
TRBV5-5	NA	NA	TRBJ2-7	CASSPRVTYEQYF	TGTGCCAGCAGCCCAAGGGTAACCTACGAGCAGTACTTC
TRBV5-4	once	TRBD1	TRBJ2-7	CASSFGTGETYEQYF	TGTGCCAGCAGCTTTGGGACAGGGGAGACCTACGAGCAGTACTTC
TRBV28	NA	TRBD2	TRBJ2-7	CASSSGTSGVSYEQYF	TGTGCCAGCAGTTCAGGGACTAGCGGAGTATCCTACGAGCAGTACTTC
TRBV19	NA	NA	TRBJ1-2	CASSIDREGDYGYTF	TGTGCCAGTAGTATTGATCGGGAAGGGGACTATGGCTACACCTTC
TRBV2	NA	NA	TRBJ2-3	CASSEDTPTDTQYF	TGTGCCAGCAGTGAAGACACTCCCACAGATACGCAGTATTTT
TRBV11-2	NA	NA	TRBJ1-1	CASSLMNTEAFF	TGTGCCAGCAGTTTAATGAACACTGAAGCTTTCTTT
TRBV7-9	few	NA	TRBJ1-1	CASSSSGTEAFF	TGTGCCAGCAGCTCTTCGGGTACTGAAGCTTTCTTT
TRBV28	NA	NA	TRBJ2-2	CASSSTFRDAYTGELFF	TGTGCCAGCAGTTCTACTTTCCGGGACGCCTACACCGGGGAGCTGTTTTTT
TRBV28	NA	NA	TRBJ2-5	CASSTEGEETQYF	TGTGCCAGCAGCACGGAGGGCGAAGAGACCCAGTACTTC
TRBV11-2	NA	TRBD2	TRBJ2-1	CASKEPLAGGMNEQFF	TGTGCCAGCAAGGAACCACTAGCGGGAGGAATGAATGAGCAGTTCTTC
TRBV5-4	NA	TRBD1	TRBJ1-2	CASSHADRGAYGYTF	TGTGCCAGCAGCCATGCCGACAGGGGCGCATATGGCTACACCTTC
TRBV27	NA	NA	TRBJ1-6	CASSFFPGNSYNSPLHF	TGTGCCAGCAGTTTTTTTCCGGGGAACTCCTATAATTCACCCCTCCACTTT
TRBV28	NA	TRBD2	TRBJ2-7	CASSLPSGVSSYEQYF	TGTGCCAGCAGTTTACCTAGCGGGGTGAGCTCCTACGAGCAGTACTTC
TRBV13	NA	TRBD2	TRBJ2-7	CASGGTSGSYEQYF	TGTGCCAGCGGCGGGACTAGCGGATCCTACGAGCAGTACTTC
TRBV6-1	NA	TRBD1	TRBJ1-2	CASSEVDRVYGYTF	TGTGCCAGCAGTGAAGTCGACAGGGTGTATGGCTACACCTTC
TRBV6-5	NA	NA	TRBJ2-2	CASSYSNTPGELFF	TGTGCCAGCAGTTACTCGAATACGCCCGGGGAGCTGTTTTTT
TRBV19	NA	NA	TRBJ2-1	CASSIAGREQFF	TGTGCCAGTAGTATCGCGGGACGGGAGCAGTTCTTC
TRBV11-2	NA	NA	TRBJ1-4	CASSLVIETNEKLFF	TGTGCCAGCAGCTTAGTCATTGAAACTAATGAAAAACTGTTTTTT
TRBV5-1	NA	NA	TRBJ2-7	CASSLVGSERSYEQYF	TGCGCCAGCAGCTTGGTCGGTAGCGAACGCTCCTACGAGCAGTACTTC
TRBV28	NA	TRBD2	TRBJ2-3	CASSLPPTSGTDTQYF	TGTGCCAGCAGTTTACCGCCGACTAGCGGAACAGATACGCAGTATTTT
TRBV27	NA	NA	TRBJ1-2	CASSPRPSTLNYGYTF	TGTGCCAGCAGTCCACGACCATCTACACTTAACTATGGCTACACCTTC
TRBV6-4	NA	NA	TRBJ2-7	CASSDSRFSEEGVGCREQYF	TGTGCCAGCAGTGACTCGCGCTTCTCTGAAGAGGGGGTTGGTTGTCGCGAGCAGTACTTC
TRBV5-6	NA	NA	TRBJ1-1	CASSSPQGLGTEAFF	TGTGCCAGCAGCTCACCTCAGGGGTTAGGCACTGAAGCTTTCTTT
TRBV14	NA	NA	TRBJ1-1	CASSQETATMNTEAFF	TGTGCCAGCAGCCAAGAAACAGCCACCATGAACACTGAAGCTTTCTTT
TRBV27	NA	TRBD2	TRBJ2-1	CASSLHVGTSERVNEQFF	TGTGCCAGCAGTTTACACGTCGGGACTAGCGAGAGAGTGAATGAGCAGTTCTTC
TRBV7-2	NA	NA	TRBJ2-3	CASSLLASGATDTQYF	TGTGCCAGCAGCCTGCTAGCATCCGGTGCGACAGATACGCAGTATTTT
TRBV18	NA	NA	TRBJ2-2	CASSPAKGGNTGELFF	TGTGCCAGCTCACCGGCCAAGGGCGGGAACACCGGGGAGCTGTTTTTT
TRBV11-3	NA	NA	TRBJ2-1	CASSPTTREQFF	TGTGCCAGCAGCCCGACTACTCGTGAGCAGTTCTTC
TRBV9	NA	NA	TRBJ2-5	CASSPPGDQETQYF	TGTGCCAGCAGCCCCCCGGGCGACCAAGAGACCCAGTACTTC
TRBV13	NA	TRBD1	TRBJ2-1	CASSLAPGGGNEQFF	TGTGCCAGCAGCTTAGCGCCAGGGGGTGGTAATGAGCAGTTCTTC